This TCR beta chain was captured in a study of cytomegalovirus exposure and HLA in healthy donors. Study findings and constraints: Indistinguishable V segments such as TRBV6-2 and TRBV6-3 were excluded. Associated with HLA alleles at 0.05 false discovery rate in a later analysis were over 15,000 TCR beta sequences. High sensitivity and specificity were reportedly achieved when the classifier diagnosed cytomegalovirus status.

A few counts support this clone. Its antigen is not known. Germline CDR1 reads GTSNPN; CDR2 reads SVGIG (reference sequence). The CDR3 covers 13 residues. Trimming at V came to 1 base and at J to 6 bases, leaving 6 bases not matched to a gene. It was with 60 Vbeta and 13 Jbeta primers that the PCR ran. TCRdb keeps only in-frame clones here, not all; method: immunoSEQ multiplex PCR. Of approximately 240,000 clones listed, 82% were seen once; the top ten hold roughly 0.58%. Material: PBMCs. The rearrangement joins TRBV30 to TRBJ2-7; 7 bases align to TRBD1. This clonotype was sampled from a woman in her thirties or forties in good health and CMV-seronegative. CDR3 nucleotides: TGTGCCTGGAGTGGAGTCAACAGGGGCGAGCAGTACTTC. It codes for CAWSGVNRGEQYF. The entire variable domain, with the rest obtained from reference TRBV30 and TRBJ2-7, is as follows: SQTIHQWPATLVQPVGSPLSLECTVEGTSNPNLYWYRQAAGRGLQLLFYSVGIGQISSEVPQNLSASRPQDRQFILSSKKLLLSDSGFYLCAWSGVNRGEQYFGPGTRLTVT.